The table lists the clone carrying this T cell receptor beta chain with a few counts. At one end the junction does not follow the germline gene, possibly because of a read error. For every donor, a draw yielded about 10 milliliters of peripheral blood. The amount of total RNA extracted per sample was at least 5.5 micrograms. This record belongs to a study of blood T cells in healthy people across ages. The authors ran a second PCR of about 6 to 11 cycles using a sample-barcoded 5' primer and a J-beta primer mix. Via MiXCR, TCRdb re-called the 5' RACE reads, giving one row per CDR3 protein. The sample has roughly 1,100,000 distinct CDR3 sequences; around 25% are singletons. In germline, CDR1 is SGHAT, CDR2 FQNNGV. The CDR3 totals 13 residues. Separately, the same data were catalogued under a study of T cells of mothers and their children.

The sequencing input was blood. The V gene is TRBV11-2, the J gene TRBJ2-7, with 7 bases that match TRBD2. The source is a girl aged 2 to 10 in good health. CDR3: CTSSLQLAYEQYF. The CDR3 DNA reads TGTACCAGCAGCCTTCAACTAGCGTACGAGCAGTACTTC.